This TCR beta chain appears in the sequencing data of a study of cytomegalovirus exposure and HLA in healthy donors. The study, taken as a whole, reports: Presence/absence analyses treated sequencing depth as roughly uniform across donors. Reportedly, cytomegalovirus status was diagnosed with high sensitivity and specificity. An apparent linkage of common viral pathogens to several of the most significant clusters emerged in a later analysis. Upon later analysis, HLA-associated TCR beta chains proved more clonally expanded than other, equally common chains.

About this clone: Its specificity is unknown.

The primer mix had 60 Vbeta and 13 Jbeta primers. The repertoire was sequenced with immunoSEQ multiplex PCR; TCRdb's copy has only in-frame clones and lacks some. The sample shows 100,000 to 120,000 clones, more than 60% of them seen only once. The CDR3 covers 15 residues. Germline-derived CDR1 and CDR2 are SGHTA and FQGNSA. The V gene lost 5 bases and the J gene lost 9 bases, with 19 bases spanning the gap. V and J are TRBV7-2 and TRBJ1-4; perhaps TRBD1 as D (6 bases). Input material: PBMCs. This TCR came from a male donor in good health and CMV-seronegative. CDR3 bases: TGTGCCAGCAGCGACGGACAGCCGCCGAGCCAAAAACTGTTTTTT. This codes for CASSDGQPPSQKLFF.